The sequence of this T cell receptor beta chain was determined in a study of T cell responses to AZD1222 COVID-19 vaccine. Notes on the study in general: Spike-wide coverage was observed for vaccine-associated CD4 TCRs, with dominant responses at 160-218 and 743-854. Recipients of two AZD1222 doses showed rising Spike-specific TCR breadth and depth. Donors were mostly white British, more females; clonal diversity possibly underestimated.

TCRdb's table, derived via immunoSEQ multiplex PCR, lists solely in-frame clones and lacks some. The sample yields fewer than 70,000 clones, roughly 80% seen once. This clone was picked up a small number of times. Its antigen remains unidentified. From germline, CDR1 is MGHRA and CDR2 YSYEKL. V lost 3 bases and J 5 bases, leaving 16 bases between the germline ends. The CDR3 spans 15 residues. This rearrangement joins TRBV4-1 to TRBJ2-5; possibly TRBD1 for D (6 bases). This TCR derives from an adult who received the AZD1222 COVID-19 vaccine. The sample consisted of peripheral blood, taken 28 days after the second AZD1222 dose. CDR3 region: CASSHSLGAGETQYF. CDR3 coding DNA: TGCGCCAGCAGCCATTCTTTGGGGGCCGGGGAGACCCAGTACTTC.